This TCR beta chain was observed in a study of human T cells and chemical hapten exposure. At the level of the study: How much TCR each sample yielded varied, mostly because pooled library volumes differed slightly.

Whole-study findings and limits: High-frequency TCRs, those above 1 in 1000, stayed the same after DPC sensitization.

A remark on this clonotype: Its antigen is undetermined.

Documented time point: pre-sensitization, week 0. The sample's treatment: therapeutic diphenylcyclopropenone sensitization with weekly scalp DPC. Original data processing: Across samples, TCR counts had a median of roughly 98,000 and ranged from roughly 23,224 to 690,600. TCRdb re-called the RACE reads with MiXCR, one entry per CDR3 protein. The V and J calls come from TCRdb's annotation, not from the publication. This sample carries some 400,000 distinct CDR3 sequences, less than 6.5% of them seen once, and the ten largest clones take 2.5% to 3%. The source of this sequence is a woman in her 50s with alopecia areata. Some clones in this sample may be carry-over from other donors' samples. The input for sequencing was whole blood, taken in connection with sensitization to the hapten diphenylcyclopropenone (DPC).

In DNA form, the CDR3 reads TGTGCCAGCAGCTTAGGACAGGGATTTACACCCCTCCACTTT. This codes for CASSLGQGFTPLHF. The J gene is TRBJ1-6, the V gene TRBV7-6, with 7 bases aligning to TRBD1. The V gene's germline CDR1 is SGHVS and CDR2 FNYEAQ. After removal of 1 base from V and 11 bases from J, the junction contained 5 bases not matched to a gene. CDR3 length: 14 residues.